These 14 T cell receptor beta chains came from one sample sequenced in a study of blood T cell repertoires in COVID-19. Sequencing was performed with immunoSEQ multiplex PCR; in TCRdb, only in-frame clones are kept and a portion is missing. The data show 55,000 to 70,000 clones, around nine tenths seen once. Sample: peripheral blood. These receptors all come from a man between 35 and 55 years old with COVID-19, enrolled during active disease.

The gene calls are TRBV3-1 (or the pseudogene TRBV3-2) and TRBJ1-5; D is undetermined. V was trimmed by 6 bases and J by 0 bases, leaving 15 bases between them. Germline loops: CDR1 LGHDT, CDR2 YNNKEL (reference sequence). The CDR3 runs 16 residues. The DNA of the CDR3 is TGTGCCAGCAGTCCGACACATGTTTATAGCAATCAGCCCCAGCATTTT. This translates into CASSPTHVYSNQPQHF.

V and J are TRBV4-1 and TRBJ2-4, with 7 bases lining up with TRBD1. The length of the CDR3 is 16 residues. Germline CDR1 and CDR2: MGHRA and YSYEKL. Trimming cost V 2 bases and J 2 bases; bases outside gene matches: 6. The CDR3 coding sequence is TGCGCCAGCAGCCAACCGACAGGGACGACCAAAAACATTCAGTACTTC. Protein sequence: CASSQPTGTTKNIQYF.

This clone was recorded once. This chain's CDR3 is CASSDMGGANEQFF. The DNA of the CDR3 is TGTGCCAGCAGTGACATGGGCGGGGCAAATGAGCAGTTCTTC. The chain joins TRBV2 to TRBJ2-1; D possibly corresponds to TRBD2 (6 bases). The CDR3 extends over 14 amino acids. The germline gives CDR1 SNHLY, CDR2 FYNNEI. V lost 3 bases, J lost 7 bases, and 13 bases lay in between.

V usage is TRBV28 and J usage is TRBJ2-1; D is unclear. Trimming cost V 1 base and J 9 bases, with 4 bases left between them. The germline V gene has CDR1 MDHEN and CDR2 SYDVKM. The CDR3 is made up of 11 amino acids. The CDR3 DNA sequence: TGTGCCAGCAGTTTATACGGTGAGCAGTTCTTC. Its protein product is CASSLYGEQFF.

This clone was picked up a small number of times. In DNA form, the CDR3 reads TGTGCCAGCAGCCCCCCCGGACATCCAACGAACACCGGGGAGCTGTTTTTT. Its translation: CASSPPGHPTNTGELFF. The V call is TRBV7-9, the J call TRBJ2-2, with D possibly TRBD1 on 5 matching bases. The CDR3 has 17 residues. V shed 5 bases and J shed 0 bases, with 16 bases lying between them. CDR1 and CDR2 (germline): SEHNR, FQNEAQ (reference sequence).

The genes are TRBV28 and TRBJ1-6; 8 bases line up with TRBD1. The trim removed 5 bases at V and 7 bases at J, leaving 7 bases unmatched. CDR1 and CDR2 (germline): MDHEN, SYDVKM. The CDR3 has 15 amino acids. The CDR3 sequence is CASSRVQGVNSPLHF. In DNA form, the CDR3 reads TGTGCCAGCAGTAGAGTACAGGGGGTGAATTCACCCCTCCACTTT. The full variable domain, in which reference TRBV28 and TRBJ1-6 provide the parts outside the CDR3, is DVKVTQSSRYLVKRTGEKVFLECVQDMDHENMFWYRQDPGLGLRLIYFSYDVKMKEKGDIPEGYSVSREKKERFSLILESASTNQTSMYLCASSRVQGVNSPLHFGNGTRLTVT.

This rearrangement joins TRBV4-1 to TRBJ1-5; TRBD1 agrees at 9 bases. The germline V gene has CDR1 MGHRA and CDR2 YSYEKL. This CDR3 has 16 residues. J gave up 5 bases and V 0 bases, and 5 bases lay outside the gene matches. The CDR3: CASSQDWGQGYQPQHF. The CDR3, as DNA: TGCGCCAGCAGCCAAGATTGGGGACAGGGATATCAGCCCCAGCATTTT.

V usage is TRBV30 and J usage is TRBJ1-1; TRBD1 is a possible D gene (5 bases). CDR3 length equals 12 residues. V gave up 5 bases and J gave up 10 bases, with 17 bases separating them. Germline V gives CDR1 GTSNPN, CDR2 SVGIG (reference sequence). The CDR3 here is CAWAHAGDGAFF. CDR3 DNA: TGTGCCTGGGCCCACGCGGGGGACGGAGCTTTCTTT.

This sequence joins TRBV28 and TRBJ2-7; D gene unclear. Trimming took off 1 base at V and 2 bases at J, with 3 bases between the two ends. This CDR3 comprises 12 residues. The germline gives CDR1 MDHEN, CDR2 SYDVKM. The chain's CDR3 is CASSLSTYEQYF. CDR3 coding DNA: TGTGCCAGCAGTTTATCAACCTACGAGCAGTACTTC.

J is TRBJ2-1 and V is TRBV5-1; 11 bases agree with TRBD1. Germline V gene lookup returns CDR1 SGHRS and CDR2 YFSETQ. The V and J ends lost 1 base and 5 bases, in that order; junction bases with no gene match: 8. The CDR3 consists of 17 residues. The CDR3 here is CASSLYGGGQGDNEQFF. DNA for the CDR3: TGCGCCAGCAGCTTGTATGGCGGGGGACAGGGGGACAATGAGCAGTTCTTC.

V is TRBV3-1 (or the pseudogene TRBV3-2) and J is TRBJ1-5, with D possibly TRBD1 on 6 matching bases. The germline V gene encodes CDR1 LGHDT and CDR2 YNNKEL (reference sequence). The CDR3 has 14 residues. With 3 bases removed from V and 2 bases from J, the gap between germline ends came to 8 bases. CDR3 sequence reads: CASSQGARNQPQHF. CDR3 nucleotide sequence: TGTGCCAGCAGCCAGGGGGCCCGCAATCAGCCCCAGCATTTT.

This chain joins TRBV10-2 and TRBJ2-3; 7 bases fit TRBD2. Germline CDR1 reads WSHSY; CDR2 reads SAAADI. The CDR3 covers 16 residues. Germline trimming cut 4 bases from V and 0 bases from J; bases unmatched to any gene: 7. CDR3 protein: CASSANVRGSTDTQYF. The CDR3 DNA is TGCGCCAGCAGTGCGAACGTGCGGGGGAGCACAGATACGCAGTATTTT.

The gene calls are TRBV5-1 and TRBJ2-1; 7 bases fit TRBD1. This CDR3 contains 16 residues. V trimming: 4 bases; J trimming: 4 bases; junction bases outside the gene matches: 11. Looked up from germline, CDR1 is SGHRS and CDR2 is YFSETQ. The CDR3 DNA follows: TGCGCCAGCAGCACACAGACCGGGACAGAGTACAATGAGCAGTTCTTC. The encoded protein is CASSTQTGTEYNEQFF.

This clone was counted a single time. The V call is TRBV7-6, the J call TRBJ2-3, with TRBD2 matching over 16 bases. CDR1 SGHVS and CDR2 FNYEAQ come from the germline V gene. The junction had 11 bases not matched to a gene; V was cut back by 5 bases and J by 3 bases. The length of the CDR3 is 19 residues. DNA of the CDR3: TGTGCCAGCAGCCTGGGACTAGCGGGGGGGACCCCGGGGACAGATACGCAGTATTTT. It specifies CASSLGLAGGTPGTDTQYF.